This TCR beta chain derives from a study of beta chain features in type 1 diabetes (dated by TCRdb to 2016 to 2019). Notes on the research overall: Mean age, gender distribution, total cell number and subset yield were not different between patients and healthy donors. Across all samples, some 110,000,000 sorted cells were examined, and cell number per subset correlated strongly with RNA yield. The study compared the TCRB repertoires of sorted circulating CD4+ T cell subsets in recently diagnosed type 1 diabetes patients with those in matched healthy donors. Regulatory and stem cell-like memory subsets were obtained from only 8 patients and about 8 healthy donors, while naive and central memory subsets were obtained from all 30 or so donors. What the authors observed across the whole study: Because cDNA was sequenced instead of genomic DNA, activated cells with high expression could be over-represented, although the groups did not differ in activation or CD3 levels. Because the HLA sub-analyses included only small numbers of individuals, any influence of HLA type on TCRB rearrangement was left unresolved. Shorter templates might be favored by PCR, yet because patient and control samples were amplified and corrected together, any such skew would affect both groups equally. Type 1 diabetes patients showed a moderate but significant shortening of TCRB CDR3 length in all four CD4+ subsets. Naive, central memory and regulatory TCRB repertoires appeared to be more similar among patients than among healthy donors. Patients with type 1 diabetes made fewer insertions and deleted more nucleotides at VDJ recombination sites, implying thymic rearrangement abnormalities.

For this clone: Its antigen has not been determined. It has no much larger one-base neighbor in the sample; base qualities were not kept.

The CDR3 numbers 15 residues from cysteine through phenylalanine. The read is trimmed to its CDR3 DNA, 45 bases read in frame from base 1. The germline V gene sets CDR1 to SGHTA and CDR2 to FQGNSA. Trimming accounts for 3 bases at V and 5 bases at J, while the number of junction bases matched to no gene is 8. Each donor gave one peripheral blood draw, approximately 110 mL on average, collected into heparinised tubes. Using a panel that included CD45RO, CCR7, CD25, CD127, CD95 and CD27, naive, central memory, regulatory and stem cell-like memory CD4+ T cells were sorted on a BD FACSAria II. Every sorted population had a purity above 95%. PBMCs were isolated right away by Lymphoprep density gradient centrifugation and were stained directly, without culture. So that batch effects would be minimized, each experiment stained and sorted samples in pairs, pairing one healthy donor with one patient. The entire amount of isolated RNA was reverse transcribed using the High Capacity cDNA Reverse Transcription Kit, so the sequenced TCRB transcripts were expressed ones. For stem cell-like memory T cell samples, survey-depth immunoSEQ sequencing was used, averaging about 970,000 total reads per sample. After sorted cells were lysed in RLT buffer, RNA was extracted with DNase-treated RNeasy Micro or Mini kits, with the choice depending on cell number. To prevent cross-contamination, every cell subset was processed on its own, while patient and healthy donor samples were processed together. The immunoSEQ multiplex PCR was used to amplify TCRB sequences from cDNA, generating 87-bp fragments that spanned the CDR3 region. Sequencing of the amplicons was done on the Illumina HiSeq platform. Per the source publication's procedure: Synthetic template baselines were used to correct PCR bias computationally, reads within Hamming distance 2 were collapsed, and singletons that could not be merged were discarded. By aligning reads against IMGT, V, D and J genes, CDR3 length, and insertions or deletions at six rearrangement sites were assigned. Within each subset, clonotype counts were normalized to sorted cell number, and only after that were true diversity and Gini coefficients computed with the tcR R package. The overlap coefficient, calculated on TCRB nucleotide sequences, was used to measure repertoire sharing. Entries here come from immuneACCESS through TCRdb and include only in-frame sequences with V and J called. Some clones fail to appear in such tables; in the studies checked, an unresolved V gene covers under half of the shortfall, and the cause of the remainder is unknown. From that table come the V and J calls and clone size; the DNA was used to work out D and trimming. This sample comprises fewer than 70,000 clones, around 60% of them detected only once. The top ten constitute approximately 0.29% of the sample.

The specimen sequenced was stem cell memory CD4+ T cells from blood. The sample's cell subset or site label is to be understood as: stem cell-like memory CD4+ T cells. The chain is made from TRBV7-2 and TRBJ2-7; 9 bases in between match TRBD1. This TCR was recovered from a young woman with type 1 diabetes. The CDR3 corresponds to CASSFTGGAVHEQYF. The nucleotide sequence is given as TGTGCCAGCAGCTTCACAGGGGGCGCGGTCCACGAGCAGTACTTC.